Each of the 16 T cell receptor beta chains below was sequenced from the same sample in a study of CD8+ T cells in alopecia areata. Documented treatment: oral pan-JAK inhibitor, 5-10 mg twice daily. Sequencing used cDNA as its template, made by extracting RNA and reverse transcribing it. TCRdb's table, derived via immunoSEQ multiplex PCR, lists solely in-frame clones and lacks some. The table has about 210,000 clones, more than 45% seen once. The specimen was CD4+ T cells sorted from blood, collected at week 4, from a patient treated with tofacitinib. These receptors all come from a human donor with alopecia areata.

The gene calls are TRBV19 and TRBJ1-5, with 8 bases fitting TRBD1. The length of the CDR3 is 15 residues. Trimming at V came to 9 bases and at J to 3 bases, leaving 10 bases not matched to a gene. The germline V gene encodes CDR1 LNHDA and CDR2 SQIVND (reference sequence). CDR3 DNA: TGTGCCAGCAAAGATGACAGGGGCGCCAATCAGCCCCAGCATTTT. Translating it yields CASKDDRGANQPQHF.

The chain is built from TRBV29-1 and TRBJ1-2, with D possibly matching TRBD1 (6 bases). The CDR3 is 13 residues long. V was clipped by 5 bases and J by 8 bases, with 18 bases between them. Germline CDR1 is SQVTM and CDR2 is ANQGSEA. The CDR3 bases are TGCAGCGTTACTGAGACAGGTTCTCCCGGCTACACCTTC. It yields the protein CSVTETGSPGYTF.

The table lists this clone with a few counts. In DNA, the CDR3 is TGCAGCGTGGGGGGCCTAGGGAACACTGAAGCTTTCTTT. Its protein product is CSVGGLGNTEAFF. The chain is built from TRBV29-1 and TRBJ1-1; weak D call: TRBD1 (6 bases). The V gene's germline CDR1 is SQVTM and CDR2 ANQGSEA. This CDR3 is 13 amino acids long. The V end was cut by 6 bases, the J end by 1 base, with 12 bases between.

This clone appeared once. The chain links TRBV2 to TRBJ1-2, with 7 nucleotides matching TRBD1. The junction had 9 bases not matched to a gene; V was cut back by 5 bases and J by 6 bases. This CDR3 has 14 amino acids. Germline V gene data show CDR1 as SNHLY and CDR2 as FYNNEI. This CDR3 reads CASSPERQGHGYTF. The CDR3 DNA reads as TGTGCCAGCAGTCCGGAGCGACAGGGCCATGGCTACACCTTC.

The chain uses TRBV29-1 and TRBJ1-2; D possibly corresponds to TRBD1 (6 bases). The germline CDR1 and CDR2 sequences are SQVTM and ANQGSEA. The length of the CDR3 is 14 residues. V shed 6 bases and J shed 7 bases, with 21 bases lying between them. CDR3 region: CSVTTGNPPIGYTF. CDR3 coding DNA: TGCAGCGTGACTACAGGGAACCCCCCCATTGGCTACACCTTC.

This rearrangement joins TRBV29-1 to TRBJ2-1; perhaps TRBD1 as D (7 bases). Deletions cut 7 bases from V and 8 bases from J, with 24 bases between. This CDR3 is 15 amino acids long. Germline-derived CDR1 and CDR2 are SQVTM and ANQGSEA. The CDR3 loop reads CSARGGHTGDYEQFF. In nucleotides, the CDR3 is TGCAGCGCCCGTGGGGGGCACACAGGGGACTATGAGCAGTTCTTC.

The chain couples TRBV7-9 to TRBJ2-3, with TRBD1 matching 7 bases. From germline, CDR1 is SEHNR and CDR2 FQNEAQ (reference sequence). This CDR3 is 14 amino acids long. The junction had 7 bases not matched to a gene; V was cut back by 6 bases and J by 4 bases. The CDR3 DNA reads as TGTGCCAGCAGTTCGGAACAGGGGTCAGATACGCAGTATTTT. It translates to CASSSEQGSDTQYF.

This clone came up many times. The sample contains more than one DNA sequence encoding this CDR3. The chain joins TRBV29-1 to TRBJ2-3, with a tentative D call TRBD1 (6 bases). Germline CDR1 is SQVTM and CDR2 is ANQGSEA. The CDR3 is made up of 13 amino acids. The V end was cut by 4 bases, the J end by 1 base, with 9 bases between. The CDR3 DNA follows: TGCAGCGTTGGGGGGCGCGGCACAGATACGCAGTATTTT. Its protein is CSVGGRGTDTQYF.

As to this clone: The DNA is omitted, as the CDR3 cannot be located on it reliably, and the CDR3 follows TCRdb's listing. The J gene is TRBJ2-1, the V gene TRBV5-6; no DNA check was done on the table's D call, TRBD1. Germline V gene sequence: CDR1 SGHDT, CDR2 YYEEEE. Counting both end residues, the CDR3 totals 11 amino acids. The CDR3 spells CASSFGTGSFF.

The chain uses TRBV4-3 and TRBJ2-7; a possible D gene is TRBD2 (5 bases). Looked up from germline, CDR1 is LGHNA and CDR2 is YSLEER. Trimming cost V 0 bases and J 6 bases, with 12 bases left between them. The CDR3 totals 14 residues. The CDR3 region has the DNA TGCGCCAGCAGCCAAGATGGAGCTAGCTCCGAGCAGTACTTC. It codes for CASSQDGASSEQYF.

This clone showed up many times. This specimen includes other DNA sequences encoding the same CDR3. The V and J genes are TRBV7-2 and TRBJ2-7; D perhaps matches TRBD1 (6 bases). The CDR3 consists of 12 residues. CDR1 and CDR2 (germline): SGHTA, FQGNSA. V lost 2 bases, J lost 4 bases, and 6 bases lay in between. CDR3 region: CASSLQGYEQYF. The CDR3, as DNA: TGTGCCAGCAGCTTACAGGGGTACGAGCAGTACTTC.

As DNA, the CDR3 is TGTGCCTGGACCAGACACCAGGGAACTGAAGCTTTCTTT. Amino acids: CAWTRHQGTEAFF. This chain joins TRBV30 and TRBJ1-1; D is possibly TRBD1 (5 bases). V was cut by 4 bases and J by 5 bases, with 14 bases left in between. CDR1 is GTSNPN, CDR2 SVGIG, per germline (reference sequence). The CDR3 is 13 residues long.

This clone was found a few times. The rearrangement uses TRBV18 and TRBJ2-1; a possible D gene is TRBD2 (6 bases). The CDR3 extends over 14 amino acids. The germline V and J ends were trimmed by 5 bases and 6 bases, with 14 bases remaining between them. The germline V gene encodes CDR1 KGHSH and CDR2 LQKENI. The CDR3: CASSDVTSRNEQFF. The CDR3 DNA reads TGTGCCAGCTCAGACGTGACTAGTCGCAATGAGCAGTTCTTC.

The V gene is TRBV5-1, the J gene TRBJ2-5; D might be TRBD2 (8 bases). CDR1 and CDR2 from the germline V gene are SGHRS and YFSETQ. The V end lost 7 bases, the J end lost 3 bases, and 16 bases lay between the germline ends. The CDR3 runs to 14 residues. The CDR3 sequence: CASGQAGGEETQYF. CDR3 nucleotides: TGCGCCAGCGGACAGGCGGGGGGCGAAGAGACCCAGTACTTC.

The chain employs TRBV7-2 and TRBJ2-1, with TRBD2 as a possible D gene (5 bases). Between the trimmed V and J ends, which lost 1 base and 7 bases, there was a span of 14 bases. CDR1 and CDR2 (germline): SGHTA, FQGNSA. The CDR3 has 15 residues. The CDR3 DNA reads as TGTGCCAGCAGCTTAGACGGCGGACTGACGAATGAGCAGTTCTTC. Its translation is CASSLDGGLTNEQFF.

The chain combines TRBV7-2 with TRBJ2-1, with 7 nucleotides matching TRBD2. V shed 7 bases, J shed 4 bases, and the junction held 10 bases outside the gene matches. Germline V gene lookup returns CDR1 SGHTA and CDR2 FQGNSA. The CDR3 covers 15 residues. The CDR3 spells CASTPRGTTYNEQFF. The CDR3 region has the DNA TGTGCCAGCACCCCGCGGGGGACCACATACAATGAGCAGTTCTTC.